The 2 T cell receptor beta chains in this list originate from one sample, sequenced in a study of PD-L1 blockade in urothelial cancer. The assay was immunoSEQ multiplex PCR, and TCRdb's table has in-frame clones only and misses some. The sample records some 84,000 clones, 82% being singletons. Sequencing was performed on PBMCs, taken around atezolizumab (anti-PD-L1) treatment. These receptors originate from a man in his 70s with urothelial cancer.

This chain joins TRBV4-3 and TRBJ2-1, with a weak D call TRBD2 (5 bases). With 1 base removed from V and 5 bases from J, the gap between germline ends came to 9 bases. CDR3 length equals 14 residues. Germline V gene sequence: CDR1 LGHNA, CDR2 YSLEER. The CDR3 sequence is CASSQASTHNEQFF. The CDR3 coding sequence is TGCGCCAGCAGCCAAGCTAGCACCCACAATGAGCAGTTCTTC.

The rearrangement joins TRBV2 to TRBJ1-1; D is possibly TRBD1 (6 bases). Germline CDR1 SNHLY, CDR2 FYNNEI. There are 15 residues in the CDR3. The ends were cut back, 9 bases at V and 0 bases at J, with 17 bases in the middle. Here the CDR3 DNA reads TGTGCCAGTATCCGGGACAAACTTATGAACACTGAAGCTTTCTTT. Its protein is CASIRDKLMNTEAFF.